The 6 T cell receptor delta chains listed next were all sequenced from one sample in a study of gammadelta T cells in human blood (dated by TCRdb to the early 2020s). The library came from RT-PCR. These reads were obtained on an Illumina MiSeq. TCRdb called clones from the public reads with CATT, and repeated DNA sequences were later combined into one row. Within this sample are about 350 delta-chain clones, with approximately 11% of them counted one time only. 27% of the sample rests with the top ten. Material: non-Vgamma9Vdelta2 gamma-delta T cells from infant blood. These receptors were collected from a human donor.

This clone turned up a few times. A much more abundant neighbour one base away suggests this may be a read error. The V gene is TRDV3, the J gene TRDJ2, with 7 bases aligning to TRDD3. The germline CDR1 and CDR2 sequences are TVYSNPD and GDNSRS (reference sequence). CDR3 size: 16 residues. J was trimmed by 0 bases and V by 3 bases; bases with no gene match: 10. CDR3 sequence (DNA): TGTGCCTTGTTCGGGGGGATGGTTGCTTTGACAGCACAACTCTTCTTT. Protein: CALFGGMVALTAQLFF.

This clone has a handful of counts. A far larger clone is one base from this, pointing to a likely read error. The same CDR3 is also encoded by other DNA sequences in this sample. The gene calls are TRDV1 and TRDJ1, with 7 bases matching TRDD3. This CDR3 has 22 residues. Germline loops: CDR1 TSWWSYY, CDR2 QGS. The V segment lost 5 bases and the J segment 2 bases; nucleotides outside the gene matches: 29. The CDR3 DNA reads TGTGCTCTTGGGCCCCCGCGAAAAATCCCGTACTGGGGATCAAGAGGAACCGATAAACTCATCTTT. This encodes CALGPPRKIPYWGSRGTDKLIF.

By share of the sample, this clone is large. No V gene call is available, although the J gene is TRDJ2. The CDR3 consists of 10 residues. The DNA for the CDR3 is TGTAGTGCTTTGACAGCACAACTCTTCTTT. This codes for CSALTAQLFF.

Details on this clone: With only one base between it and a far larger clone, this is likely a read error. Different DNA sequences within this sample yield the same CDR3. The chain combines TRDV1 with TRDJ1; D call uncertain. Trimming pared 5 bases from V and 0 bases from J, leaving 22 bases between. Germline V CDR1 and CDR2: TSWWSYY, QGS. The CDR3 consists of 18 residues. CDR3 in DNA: TGTGCTCTTGGGAAGTCCCAAGGGAGGAGGTCTGACACCGATAAACTCATCTTT. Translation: CALGKSQGRRSDTDKLIF.

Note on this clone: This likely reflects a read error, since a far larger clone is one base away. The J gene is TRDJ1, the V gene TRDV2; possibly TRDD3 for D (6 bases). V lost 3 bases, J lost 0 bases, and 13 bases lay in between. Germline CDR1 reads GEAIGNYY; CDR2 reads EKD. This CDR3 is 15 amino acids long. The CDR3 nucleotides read TGTGCCTGTGACGAAGGATACACCAACACCGATAAACTCATCTTT. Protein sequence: CACDEGYTNTDKLIF.

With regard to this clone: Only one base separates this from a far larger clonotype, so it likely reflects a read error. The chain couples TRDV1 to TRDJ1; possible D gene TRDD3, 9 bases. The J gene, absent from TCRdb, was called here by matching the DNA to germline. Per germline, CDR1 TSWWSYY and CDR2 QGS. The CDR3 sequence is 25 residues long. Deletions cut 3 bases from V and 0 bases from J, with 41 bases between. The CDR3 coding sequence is TGTGCTCTTGGGGACACCCTCCCCGTGGCTTCCTACAAGGAAGCGGACTGGGGGAACACCGATAAACTCATCTTT. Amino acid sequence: CALGDTLPVASYKEADWGNTDKLIF.